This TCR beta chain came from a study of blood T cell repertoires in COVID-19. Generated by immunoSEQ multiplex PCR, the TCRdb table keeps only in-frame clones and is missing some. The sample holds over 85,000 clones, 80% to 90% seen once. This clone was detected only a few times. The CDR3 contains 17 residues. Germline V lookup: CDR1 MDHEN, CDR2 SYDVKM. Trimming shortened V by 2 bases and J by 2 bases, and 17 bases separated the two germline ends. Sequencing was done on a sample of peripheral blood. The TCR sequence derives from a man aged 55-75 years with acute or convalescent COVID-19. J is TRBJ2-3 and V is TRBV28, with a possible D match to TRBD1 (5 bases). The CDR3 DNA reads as TGTGCCAGCAGTTTAAGGACAAGTCTGGGGATCACAGATACGCAGTATTTT. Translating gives CASSLRTSLGITDTQYF.